These 5 T cell receptor beta chains originate from one sample sequenced in a study of T cells expressing NK-cell markers. TCRdb processed the 5' RACE reads again and assigns one entry to each CDR3 protein, with no DNA. The sample spans about 260,000 distinct CDR3 sequences; the ten largest clones claim around 0.37%. The source material was blood T cells: a sorted CD56 or NKG2C T cell subset, CD4+ or CD8+ T cells, or bulk PBMC T cells (not recorded which). These receptors were taken from a man between 18 and 29 years old in good health.

The chain uses TRBV7-7 and TRBJ2-2; TCRdb designates TRBD2, a call that cannot be tested without DNA. There are 14 residues in the CDR3. Germline V lookup: CDR1 SSHAT, CDR2 FNYEAQ (reference sequence). This CDR3 is CASSSGLDGGELFF.

The V call is TRBV2, the J call TRBJ2-1. The germline V gene has CDR1 SNHLY and CDR2 FYNNEI. The CDR3 totals 15 residues. CDR3 loop: CASSPRQGLYNEQFF.

This chain links TRBV5-1 with TRBJ1-1. Germline loops: CDR1 SGHRS, CDR2 YFSETQ. CDR3 size: 15 residues. This CDR3 is CASRYGGDENTEAFF.

The J gene is TRBJ2-5, the V gene TRBV12-3 or TRBV12-4; the D call of TRBD2 rests on TCRdb alone, since no DNA is present to check it. This CDR3 is 16 amino acids long. This chain's CDR3 is CASSPQGLAVQETQYF.

CDR3: CASSQDRGVGDIQYF. V usage is TRBV4-2 and J usage is TRBJ2-4; the TCRdb call, TRBD1, lacks DNA for checking. The germline V gene has CDR1 LGHNA and CDR2 YNFKEQ. This CDR3 is built from 15 residues.